Shown below are 3 T cell receptor beta chains from a single sample sequenced in a study of blood T cell repertoires in COVID-19. Sequencing used immunoSEQ multiplex PCR; TCRdb keeps in-frame clones, though not all of them. Counted here are 450,000 or so clones, 80% to 90% occurring once; the ten biggest clones make up roughly 0.84%. Sequenced input: peripheral blood. These receptors were collected from a man younger than 35 with COVID-19, enrolled during active disease.

The chain recombines TRBV19 with TRBJ2-7, with 9 bases aligning to TRBD2. CDR3 length: 16 residues. Germline V gives CDR1 LNHDA, CDR2 SQIVND (reference sequence). J was trimmed by 2 bases and V by 6 bases; bases with no gene match: 11. The CDR3 protein is CASSRGLAGETYEQYF. The DNA of the CDR3 is TGTGCCAGTAGCCGAGGATTAGCGGGAGAAACCTACGAGCAGTACTTC.

The rearrangement links TRBV5-1 to TRBJ2-5, with D perhaps TRBD1 (6 bases). Per germline, CDR1 SGHRS and CDR2 YFSETQ. V lost 2 bases to trimming and J lost 5 bases, with 10 bases between them. This CDR3 has 13 amino acids. CDR3 coding DNA: TGCGCCAGCAGCTTAGGGGGTGTGGAGACCCAGTACTTC. This sequence encodes CASSLGGVETQYF.

This chain uses TRBV28 with TRBJ2-7; no reliable D call. CDR3 length: 11 amino acids. In germline, CDR1 is MDHEN, CDR2 SYDVKM. Trimming left V 3 bases short and J 3 bases short, with 3 bases between. CDR3 in DNA: TGTGCCAGCAGTTTTAACTACGAGCAGTACTTC. The encoded protein is CASSFNYEQYF.